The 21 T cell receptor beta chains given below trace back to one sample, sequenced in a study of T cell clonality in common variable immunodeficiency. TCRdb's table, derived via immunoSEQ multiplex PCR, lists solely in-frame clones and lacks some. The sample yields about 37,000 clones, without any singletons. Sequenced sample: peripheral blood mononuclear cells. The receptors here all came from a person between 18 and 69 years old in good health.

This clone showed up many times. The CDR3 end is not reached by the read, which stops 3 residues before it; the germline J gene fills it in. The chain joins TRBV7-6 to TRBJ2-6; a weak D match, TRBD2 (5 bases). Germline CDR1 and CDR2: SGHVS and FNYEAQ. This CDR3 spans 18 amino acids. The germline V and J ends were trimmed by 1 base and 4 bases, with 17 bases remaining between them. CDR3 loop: CASSLVPPFRGGANVLTF. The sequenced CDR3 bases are TGTGCCAGCAGCTTAGTGCCCCCCTTCCGAGGGGGGGCCAACGTC.

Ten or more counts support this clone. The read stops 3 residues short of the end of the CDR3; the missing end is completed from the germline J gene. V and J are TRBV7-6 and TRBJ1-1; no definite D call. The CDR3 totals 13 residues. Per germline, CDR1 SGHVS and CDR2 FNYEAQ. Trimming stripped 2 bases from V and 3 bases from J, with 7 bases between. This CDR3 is CASSLQRYTEAFF. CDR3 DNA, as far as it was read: TGTGCCAGCAGCTTACAACGGTACACTGAA. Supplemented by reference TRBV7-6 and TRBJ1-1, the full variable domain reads GAGVSQSPRYKVTKRGQDVALRCDPISGHVSLYWYRQALGQGPEFLTYFNYEAQQDKSGLPNDRFSAERPEGSISTLTIQRTEQRDSAMYRCASSLQRYTEAFFGQGTRLTVV.

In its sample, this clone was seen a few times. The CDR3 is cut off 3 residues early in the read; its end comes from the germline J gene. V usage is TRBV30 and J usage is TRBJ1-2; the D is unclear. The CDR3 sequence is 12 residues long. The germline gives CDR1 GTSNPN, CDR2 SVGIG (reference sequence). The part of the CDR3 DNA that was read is TGTGCCTGGTCACAGACCGAATACGAC. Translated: CAWSQTEYD. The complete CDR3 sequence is CAWSQTEYDYTF.

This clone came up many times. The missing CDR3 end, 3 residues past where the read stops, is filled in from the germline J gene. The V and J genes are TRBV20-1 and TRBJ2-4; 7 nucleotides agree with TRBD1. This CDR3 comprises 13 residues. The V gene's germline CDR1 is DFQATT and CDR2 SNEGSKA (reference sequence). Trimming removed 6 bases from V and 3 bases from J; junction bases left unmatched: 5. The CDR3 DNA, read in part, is TGCAGTGCGGACACAGGGGTCAAAAACATT. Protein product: CSADTGVKNI. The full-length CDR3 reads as CSADTGVKNIQYF.

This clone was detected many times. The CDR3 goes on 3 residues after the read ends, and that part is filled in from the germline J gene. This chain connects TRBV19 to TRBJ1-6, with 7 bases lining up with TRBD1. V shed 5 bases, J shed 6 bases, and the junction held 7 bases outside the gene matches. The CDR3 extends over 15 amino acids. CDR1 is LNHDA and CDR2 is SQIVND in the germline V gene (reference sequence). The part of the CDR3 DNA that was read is TGTGCCAGTAGTTCCTCCAGGGGGATTAATTCACCC. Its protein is CASSSSRGINSP. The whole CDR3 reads CASSSSRGINSPLHF.

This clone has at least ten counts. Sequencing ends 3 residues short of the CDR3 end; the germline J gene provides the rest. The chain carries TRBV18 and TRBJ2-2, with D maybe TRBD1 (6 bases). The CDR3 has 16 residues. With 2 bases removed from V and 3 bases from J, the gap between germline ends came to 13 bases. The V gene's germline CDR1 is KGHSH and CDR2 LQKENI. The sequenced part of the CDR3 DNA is TGTGCCAGCTCACCAGAGGGGGAGCTGTACACCGGGGAG. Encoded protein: CASSPEGELYTGE. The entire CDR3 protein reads CASSPEGELYTGELFF.

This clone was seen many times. The CDR3 bases that were read are TGTGCCAGCAGACGCGGACAGGGAGGTACAGATACG. It yields the protein CASRRGQGGTDT. The whole CDR3 sequence reads CASRRGQGGTDTQYF. This sequence joins TRBV27 and TRBJ2-3, with 8 bases fitting TRBD1. The read falls 3 residues short of the CDR3 end, and the missing part is taken from the germline J gene. The CDR3 extends over 15 amino acids. Germline V gives CDR1 MNHEY, CDR2 SMNVEV (reference sequence). V lost 6 bases, J lost 3 bases, and 8 bases stayed unmatched.

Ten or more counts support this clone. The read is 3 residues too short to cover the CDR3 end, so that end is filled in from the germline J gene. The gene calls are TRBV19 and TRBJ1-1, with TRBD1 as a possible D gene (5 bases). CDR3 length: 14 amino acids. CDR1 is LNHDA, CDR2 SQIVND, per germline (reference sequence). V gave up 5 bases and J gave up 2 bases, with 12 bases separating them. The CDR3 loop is CASSLGRGNTEAFF. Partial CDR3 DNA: TGTGCCAGTAGTCTTGGAAGGGGAAACACTGAA.

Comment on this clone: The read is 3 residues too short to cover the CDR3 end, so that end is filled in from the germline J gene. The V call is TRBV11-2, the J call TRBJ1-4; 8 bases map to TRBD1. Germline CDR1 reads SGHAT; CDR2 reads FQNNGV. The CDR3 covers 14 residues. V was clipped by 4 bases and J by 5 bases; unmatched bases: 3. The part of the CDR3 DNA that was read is TGTGCCAGCAGCTCGACAGGGGAAAATGAAAAA. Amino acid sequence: CASSSTGENEK. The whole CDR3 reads CASSSTGENEKLFF.

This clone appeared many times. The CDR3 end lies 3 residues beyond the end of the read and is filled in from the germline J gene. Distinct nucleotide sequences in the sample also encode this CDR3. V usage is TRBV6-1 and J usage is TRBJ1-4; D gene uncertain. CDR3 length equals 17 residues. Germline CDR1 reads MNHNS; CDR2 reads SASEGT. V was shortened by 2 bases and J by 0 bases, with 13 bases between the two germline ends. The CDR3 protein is CASSELDTASTNEKLFF. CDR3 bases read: TGTGCCAGCAGTGAATTAGATACCGCTTCAACTAATGAAAAA.

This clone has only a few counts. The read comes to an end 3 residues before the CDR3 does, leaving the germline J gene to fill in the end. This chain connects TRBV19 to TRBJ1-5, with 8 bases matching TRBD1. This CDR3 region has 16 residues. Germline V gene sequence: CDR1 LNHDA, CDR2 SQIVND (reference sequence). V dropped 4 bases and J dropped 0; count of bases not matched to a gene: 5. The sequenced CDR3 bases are TGTGCCAGTAGTACAGACAGGGGCGTTAGCAATCAGCCC. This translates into CASSTDRGVSNQP. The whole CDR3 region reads CASSTDRGVSNQPQHF.

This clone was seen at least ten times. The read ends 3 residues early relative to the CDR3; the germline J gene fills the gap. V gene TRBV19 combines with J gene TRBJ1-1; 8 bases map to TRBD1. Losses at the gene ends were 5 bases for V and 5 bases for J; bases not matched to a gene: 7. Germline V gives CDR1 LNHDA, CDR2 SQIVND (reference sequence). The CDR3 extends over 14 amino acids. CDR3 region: CASSEGQVVTEAFF. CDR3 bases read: TGTGCCAGTAGTGAGGGACAGGTAGTTACTGAA.

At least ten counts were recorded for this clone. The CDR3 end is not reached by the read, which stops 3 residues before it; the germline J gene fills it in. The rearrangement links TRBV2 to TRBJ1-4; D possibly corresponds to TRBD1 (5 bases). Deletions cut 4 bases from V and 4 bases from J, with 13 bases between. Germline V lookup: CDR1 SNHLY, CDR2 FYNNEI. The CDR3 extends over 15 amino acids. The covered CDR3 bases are TGTGCCAGCAGTGGACTCAGGGCTGATAATGAAAAA. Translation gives CASSGLRADNEK. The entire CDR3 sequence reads CASSGLRADNEKLFF.

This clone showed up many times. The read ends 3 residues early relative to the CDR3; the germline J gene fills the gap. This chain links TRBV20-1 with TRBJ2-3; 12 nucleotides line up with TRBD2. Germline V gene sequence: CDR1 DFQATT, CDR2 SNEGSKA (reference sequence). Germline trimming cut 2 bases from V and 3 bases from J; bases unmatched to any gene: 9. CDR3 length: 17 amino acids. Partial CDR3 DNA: TGCAGTGCTAGACGGCCGTCGACTAGCGGGGGAACAGATACG. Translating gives CSARRPSTSGGTDT. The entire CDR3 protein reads CSARRPSTSGGTDTQYF.

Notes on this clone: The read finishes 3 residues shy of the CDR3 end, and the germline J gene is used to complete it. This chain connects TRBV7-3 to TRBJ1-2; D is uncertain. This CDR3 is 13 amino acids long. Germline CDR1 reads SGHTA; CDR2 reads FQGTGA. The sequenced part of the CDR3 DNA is TGTGCCAGCAGCTCGGACTATCGAAATGAC. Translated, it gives CASSSDYRND. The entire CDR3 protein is CASSSDYRNDYTF.

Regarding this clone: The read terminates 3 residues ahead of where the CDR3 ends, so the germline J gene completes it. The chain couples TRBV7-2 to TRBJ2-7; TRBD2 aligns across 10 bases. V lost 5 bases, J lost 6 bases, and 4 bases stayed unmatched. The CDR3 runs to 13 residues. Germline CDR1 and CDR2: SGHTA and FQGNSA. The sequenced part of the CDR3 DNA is TGTGCCAGCAGCCCCCCTAGCGGGAGCGAG. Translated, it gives CASSPPSGSE. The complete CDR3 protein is CASSPPSGSEQYF.

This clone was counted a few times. The CDR3 loop is CASSGGDPGQGSQYF. The covered CDR3 bases are TGTGCCAGCAGCGGGGGAGACCCGGGACAGGGTTCG. The chain is built from TRBV5-6 and TRBJ2-3, with 9 bases matching TRBD1. The CDR3 goes on 3 residues after the read ends, and that part is filled in from the germline J gene. The germline CDR1 and CDR2 sequences are SGHDT and YYEEEE. This CDR3 has 15 residues.

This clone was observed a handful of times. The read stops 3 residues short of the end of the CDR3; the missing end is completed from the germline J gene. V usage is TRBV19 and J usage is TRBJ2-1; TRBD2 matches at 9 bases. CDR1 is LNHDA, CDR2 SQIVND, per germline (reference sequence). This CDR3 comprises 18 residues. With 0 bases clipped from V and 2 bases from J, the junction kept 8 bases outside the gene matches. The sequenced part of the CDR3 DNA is TGTGCCAGTAGTATAGAAGGTAGCGGGGGTCCCCCCTACAATGAG. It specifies CASSIEGSGGPPYNE. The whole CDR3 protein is CASSIEGSGGPPYNEQFF.

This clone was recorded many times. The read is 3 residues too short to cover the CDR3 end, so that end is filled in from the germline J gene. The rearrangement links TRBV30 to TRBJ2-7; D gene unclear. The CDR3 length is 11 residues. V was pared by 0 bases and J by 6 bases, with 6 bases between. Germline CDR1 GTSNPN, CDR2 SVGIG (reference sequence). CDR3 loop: CAWSVQSEQYF. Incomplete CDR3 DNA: TGTGCCTGGAGTGTACAGTCCGAG.

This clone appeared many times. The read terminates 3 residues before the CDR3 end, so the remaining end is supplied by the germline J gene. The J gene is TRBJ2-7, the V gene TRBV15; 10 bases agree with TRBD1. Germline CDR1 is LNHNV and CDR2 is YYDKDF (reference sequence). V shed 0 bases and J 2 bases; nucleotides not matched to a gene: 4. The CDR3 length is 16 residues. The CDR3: CATSRDPGTGAYEQYF. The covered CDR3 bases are TGTGCCACCAGCAGAGATCCCGGGACAGGGGCCTACGAG.

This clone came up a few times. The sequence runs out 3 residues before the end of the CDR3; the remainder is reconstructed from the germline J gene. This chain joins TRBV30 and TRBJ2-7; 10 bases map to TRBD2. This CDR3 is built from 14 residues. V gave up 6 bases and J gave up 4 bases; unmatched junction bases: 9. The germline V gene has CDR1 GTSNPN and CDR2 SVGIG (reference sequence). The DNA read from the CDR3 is TGTGCCTGTAGTATTAGCGGGGGGCCATACGAG. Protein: CACSISGGPYE. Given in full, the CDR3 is CACSISGGPYEQYF. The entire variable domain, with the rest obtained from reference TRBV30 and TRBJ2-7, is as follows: SQTIHQWPATLVQPVGSPLSLECTVEGTSNPNLYWYRQAAGRGLQLLFYSVGIGQISSEVPQNLSASRPQDRQFILSSKKLLLSDSGFYLCACSISGGPYEQYFGPGTRLTVT.